These 23 T cell receptor beta chains were sequenced from one sample in a study of blood T cell repertoires in COVID-19. Only in-frame clones appear in the TCRdb table, and some are missing; sequencing was by immunoSEQ multiplex PCR. The data show tens of thousands of clones, 80% to 95% seen once. Sequenced sample: peripheral blood. The receptors originated from an elderly woman with acute or convalescent COVID-19.

The chain uses TRBV5-1 and TRBJ2-5; 8 bases agree with TRBD2. CDR1 is SGHRS and CDR2 is YFSETQ in the germline V gene. The CDR3 length is 13 residues. With V trimmed by 4 bases and J by 5 bases, 4 bases remained unmatched. The CDR3 sequence is CASSQGLGETQYF. The CDR3 coding sequence is TGCGCCAGCAGCCAGGGACTAGGGGAGACCCAGTACTTC.

This clone was counted a single time. The chain employs TRBV3-1 (or the pseudogene TRBV3-2) and TRBJ2-2, with a possible D match to TRBD2 (6 bases). V lost 3 bases and J 4 bases, leaving 15 bases between the germline ends. The CDR3 is 16 residues long. Germline V gives CDR1 LGHDT, CDR2 YNNKEL (reference sequence). This CDR3 is CASSHGVGEATGELFF. Written as DNA, the CDR3 is TGTGCCAGCAGCCACGGGGTCGGGGAGGCCACCGGGGAGCTGTTTTTT.

The CDR3 DNA is TGTGCCAGCAGTACGGACAGGGGGAACACTGAAGCTTTCTTT. This gives the protein CASSTDRGNTEAFF. This chain joins TRBV6-5 and TRBJ1-1; 9 nucleotides match TRBD1. The ends lost 5 bases at V and 1 base at J; junction bases unmatched: 2. The CDR3 contains 14 residues. The germline V gene encodes CDR1 MNHEY and CDR2 SVGAGI.

This chain connects TRBV29-1 to TRBJ1-5; no firm D call. Germline V gives CDR1 SQVTM, CDR2 ANQGSEA. The CDR3 consists of 13 residues. Trimming shortened V by 6 bases and J by 6 bases, and 15 bases separated the two germline ends. CDR3 sequence reads: CSVGEGNTQPQHF. As DNA, the CDR3 is TGCAGCGTCGGGGAAGGTAACACTCAGCCCCAGCATTTT.

The chain joins TRBV6-4 to TRBJ1-2, with 8 bases fitting TRBD1. V lost 5 bases and J lost 8; bases outside the gene matches: 7. CDR3 length equals 13 residues. Germline assignment: CDR1 MRHNA and CDR2 SNTAGT. The CDR3 sequence: CASSSDRGRGYTF. As DNA, the CDR3 is TGTGCCAGCAGTTCCGACAGGGGACGGGGCTACACCTTC.

This chain connects TRBV9 to TRBJ1-4, with 10 bases identical to TRBD1. The CDR3 runs to 15 residues. The trim removed 4 bases at V and 8 bases at J, leaving 8 bases unmatched. Germline-derived CDR1 and CDR2 are SGDLS and YYNGEE. The CDR3 sequence is CASSTGTGVREKLFF. The CDR3 DNA sequence: TGTGCCAGCAGCACTGGGACAGGGGTTAGGGAAAAACTGTTTTTT.

The V gene is TRBV2, the J gene TRBJ2-7; 8 bases are shared with TRBD2. This CDR3 comprises 15 residues. From germline, CDR1 is SNHLY and CDR2 FYNNEI. J was trimmed by 3 bases and V by 6 bases; bases with no gene match: 10. CDR3 DNA: TGTGCCAGCAGCGGGGCGGGGGGAAGAGGCTACGAGCAGTACTTC. Protein product: CASSGAGGRGYEQYF.

The CDR3: CASSYTGDQPQHF. The CDR3 DNA reads as TGTGCCAGCAGTTACACAGGGGATCAGCCCCAGCATTTT. The rearrangement joins TRBV3-1 (or the pseudogene TRBV3-2) to TRBJ1-5; 7 positions agree with TRBD1. Germline V CDR1 and CDR2: LGHDT, YNNKEL (reference sequence). J lost 5 bases, V lost 6 bases, and 4 bases had no gene match. The CDR3 loop spans 13 amino acids.

This clone turned up a few times. The rearrangement uses TRBV20-1 and TRBJ2-7; unclear D gene. Trimming pared 3 bases from V and 3 bases from J, leaving 6 bases between. The CDR3 spans 11 residues. Germline CDR1 DFQATT, CDR2 SNEGSKA (reference sequence). Here the CDR3 reads CSASDGYEQYF. The CDR3, as DNA: TGCAGTGCTAGTGACGGCTACGAGCAGTACTTC.

The V gene is TRBV27, the J gene TRBJ1-6; D is possibly TRBD1 (6 bases). Trimming removed 7 bases at V and 2 bases at J, with 15 bases between. The germline CDR1 and CDR2 sequences are MNHEY and SMNVEV (reference sequence). The CDR3 spans 16 residues. The CDR3 here is CASKQGGEAYNSPLHF. DNA for the CDR3: TGTGCCAGCAAACAGGGCGGAGAGGCCTATAATTCACCCCTCCACTTT.

The count of this clone is one. The rearrangement uses TRBV5-6 and TRBJ1-5, with D perhaps matching TRBD1 (5 bases). V lost 0 bases and J lost 0, with 7 bases in between. Looked up from germline, CDR1 is SGHDT and CDR2 is YYEEEE. This CDR3 is 15 amino acids long. The CDR3 DNA follows: TGTGCCAGCAGCTTGGGACAGTATAGCAATCAGCCCCAGCATTTT. Translation gives CASSLGQYSNQPQHF.

Only one count was recorded for this clone. The CDR3 sequence is CASSVGLASETQYF. In DNA form, the CDR3 reads TGTGCCAGCAGCGTAGGCCTAGCGTCAGAGACCCAGTACTTC. This chain connects TRBV9 to TRBJ2-5; TRBD2 is a possible D gene (6 bases). The germline CDR1 and CDR2 sequences are SGDLS and YYNGEE. V lost 0 bases and J lost 4, with 10 bases in between. This CDR3 comprises 14 residues.

This chain links TRBV6-5 with TRBJ1-4; D uncertain. V lost 6 bases and J 7 bases, leaving 15 bases between the germline ends. This CDR3 is built from 14 residues. Germline values: CDR1 MNHEY, CDR2 SVGAGI. DNA for the CDR3: TGTGCCAGCAGCCGAGGGATGGGCGGTGAAAAACTGTTTTTT. It encodes CASSRGMGGEKLFF.

The rearrangement links TRBV29-1 to TRBJ1-2, with 7 bases identical to TRBD1. The CDR3 has 12 amino acids. With V trimmed by 6 bases and J by 8 bases, 9 bases remained unmatched. Germline assignment: CDR1 SQVTM and CDR2 ANQGSEA. The CDR3 sequence is CSVDTQGNGYTF. CDR3 sequence (DNA): TGCAGCGTGGATACACAGGGGAACGGCTACACCTTC.

The rearrangement joins TRBV7-2 to TRBJ2-7, with TRBD2 as a possible D gene (6 bases). Looked up from germline, CDR1 is SGHTA and CDR2 is FQGNSA. This CDR3 spans 11 amino acids. The germline V and J ends were trimmed by 3 bases and 12 bases, with 12 bases remaining between them. CDR3 region: CASSLFGEAYF. The CDR3 DNA reads as TGTGCCAGCAGCTTGTTCGGGGAGGCGTACTTC.

The chain couples TRBV2 to TRBJ1-2; D gene unclear. This CDR3 spans 14 amino acids. V was cut by 6 bases and J by 0 bases, with 11 bases left in between. CDR1 and CDR2 (germline): SNHLY, FYNNEI. CDR3 bases: TGTGCCAGCAGGTTGAGAGACACTAACTATGGCTACACCTTC. Encoded protein: CASRLRDTNYGYTF.

The chain links TRBV25-1 to TRBJ1-2, with TRBD1 identical over 9 bases. The CDR3 runs to 14 residues. Germline-derived CDR1 and CDR2 are MGHDK and SYGVNS. The V segment lost 4 bases and the J segment 2 bases; nucleotides outside the gene matches: 2. The CDR3 DNA follows: TGTGCCAGCAGTGGTACAGGGGGCAACTATGGCTACACCTTC. Protein product: CASSGTGGNYGYTF.

The chain joins TRBV3-1 (or the pseudogene TRBV3-2) to TRBJ2-5; the D gene is possibly TRBD2 (6 bases). Germline V lookup: CDR1 LGHDT, CDR2 YNNKEL (reference sequence). Between the trimmed V and J ends, which lost 1 base and 7 bases, there was a span of 19 bases. The CDR3 is 16 residues long. The CDR3 is CASSQVSPGLSGTQYF. CDR3 in DNA: TGTGCCAGCAGCCAAGTTTCCCCCGGACTATCGGGGACCCAGTACTTC.

This clone was detected only once. The chain combines TRBV18 with TRBJ2-1, with 7 nucleotides matching TRBD1. Germline V lookup: CDR1 KGHSH, CDR2 LQKENI. CDR3 length: 15 residues. J gave up 6 bases and V 3 bases, and 8 bases lay outside the gene matches. CDR3 sequence (DNA): TGTGCCAGCTCACCGCGACAGGGTCCTACCAATGAGCAGTTCTTC. This codes for CASSPRQGPTNEQFF.

The rearrangement uses TRBV18 and TRBJ1-3; 7 bases agree with TRBD1. Unmatched junction bases numbered 4, after V lost 2 bases and J lost 3 bases. The CDR3 length is 15 residues. Germline V lookup: CDR1 KGHSH, CDR2 LQKENI. Here the CDR3 reads CASSPSGGNGNTIYF. The CDR3 nucleotides are TGTGCCAGCTCACCATCAGGGGGTAATGGAAACACCATATATTTT.

The chain uses TRBV6-6 and TRBJ1-4; TRBD1 aligns across 12 bases. The V gene's germline CDR1 is MNHNY and CDR2 SVGAGI (reference sequence). J gave up 6 bases and V 5 bases, and 13 bases lay outside the gene matches. The CDR3 has 18 amino acids. The CDR3 DNA is TGTGCCAGCAGTCAGGGCCGGGACAGGGGGCGCTCAGATGAAAAACTGTTTTTT. As protein: CASSQGRDRGRSDEKLFF.

A single count supports this clone. V and J are TRBV21-1 and TRBJ1-4; the table's D gene call, TRBD1, was not cross checked with the DNA. TRBV21-1 is designated a pseudogene. The CDR3 spans 13 residues. The CDR3 reads CASPGNFNEKLFF. The CDR3 coding sequence is TGTGCCAGTCCAGGAAATTTTAATGAAAAACTGTTTTTT.

The chain uses TRBV28 and TRBJ2-5, with TRBD1 matching 8 bases. Germline V CDR1 and CDR2: MDHEN, SYDVKM. V shed 2 bases, J shed 8 bases, and the junction held 10 bases outside the gene matches. The CDR3 consists of 15 residues. The CDR3 spells CASSLRGQDLRTQYF. CDR3 DNA: TGTGCCAGCAGTTTAAGGGGACAGGACCTTCGAACCCAGTACTTC.